This entry is about one T cell receptor (beta chain). This sample is drawn from a study of blood T cell repertoires in COVID-19. Authors' analysis steps: Amplification of reference gene primers provided the estimated nucleated cell counts. Assay used: immunoSEQ multiplex PCR; TCRdb lists only in-frame clones, some missing. That table supplies the V and J calls and clone size; D and trimming were determined from the DNA. This sample carries approximately 120,000 clones, about 70% of them seen once, and the ten largest clones take 5.5% to 7.5%. The CDR3 totals 18 residues. Germline V gene data show CDR1 as SGHDT and CDR2 as YYEEEE. The V segment lost 1 base and the J segment 6 bases; nucleotides outside the gene matches: 13.

The rearrangement joins TRBV5-6 to TRBJ1-6; 7 bases line up with TRBD1. The clonotype was recovered from a man older than 75 with COVID-19, enrolled during active disease. Sequencing was carried out using peripheral blood. CDR3 sequence (DNA): TGTGCCAGCAGCTTGTTCGACAGGGCAAAATTTAGTAATTCACCCCTCCACTTT. Its translation is CASSLFDRAKFSNSPLHF.